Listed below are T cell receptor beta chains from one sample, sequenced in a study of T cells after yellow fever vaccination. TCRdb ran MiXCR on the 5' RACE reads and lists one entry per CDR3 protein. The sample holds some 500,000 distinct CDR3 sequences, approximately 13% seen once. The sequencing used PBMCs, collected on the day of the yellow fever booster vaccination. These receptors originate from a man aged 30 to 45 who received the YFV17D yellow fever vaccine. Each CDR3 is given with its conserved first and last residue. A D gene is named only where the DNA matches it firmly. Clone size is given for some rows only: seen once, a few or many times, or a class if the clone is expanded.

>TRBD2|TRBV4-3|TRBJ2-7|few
TGCGCCAGCAGCCAAGATTGGGGCGGGAGGGACGAGCAGTACTTC
CASSQDWGGRDEQYF
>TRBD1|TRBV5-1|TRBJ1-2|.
TGCGCCAGCAGCCCCGGGACAGGGGGCGCGAGTGGCTACACCTTC
CASSPGTGGASGYTF
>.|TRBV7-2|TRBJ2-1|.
TGTGCCAGCAGCTTAGCGGGACCCTACAATGATCAGTTCTTC
CASSLAGPYNDQFF
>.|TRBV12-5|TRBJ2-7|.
TGTGCTAGTGTAGGGGACGGAGGCTCCTACGAGCAGTACTTC
CASVGDGGSYEQYF
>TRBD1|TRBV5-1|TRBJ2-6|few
TGCGCCAGCACCTCCAGGGGGCCTGGGGCCAACGTCCTGACTTTC
CASTSRGPGANVLTF
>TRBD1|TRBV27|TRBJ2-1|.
TGTGCCAGCAGTCCATCTGGGACAGGGGAGTTCTTC
CASSPSGTGEFF
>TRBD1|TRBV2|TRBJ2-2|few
TGTGCCAGAACCGGGACAGGGGCCACCGGGGAGCTGTTTTTT
CARTGTGATGELFF
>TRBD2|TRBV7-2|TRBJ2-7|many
TGTGCCAGCAGCCTTGGGGGGGGTGGGAAGTACGAGCAGTACTTC
CASSLGGGGKYEQYF
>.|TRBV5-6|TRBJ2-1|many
TGTGCCAGCAGCCAAACCTTTAATGAGCAGTTCTTC
CASSQTFNEQFF
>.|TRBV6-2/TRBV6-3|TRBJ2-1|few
TGTGCCAGCAGTTTGATCCGGGCTGAGCAGTTCTTC
CASSLIRAEQFF
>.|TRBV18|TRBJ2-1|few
TGTGCCAGCTCACCAGTCCAAGGAGGGTCCTACAATGAGCAGTTCTTC
CASSPVQGGSYNEQFF
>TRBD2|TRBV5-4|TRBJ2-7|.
TGTGCCAGCAGCGTGGGACTAGCGGTTAACTACGAGCAGTACTTC
CASSVGLAVNYEQYF
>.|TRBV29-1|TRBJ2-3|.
TGCAGCGTCCTCACCCAGGGGTACACAGATACGCAGTATTTT
CSVLTQGYTDTQYF
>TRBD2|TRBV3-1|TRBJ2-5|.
TGTGCCAGCAGCCAATTGACTAGCGGAGAGAAGACCCAGTACTTC
CASSQLTSGEKTQYF
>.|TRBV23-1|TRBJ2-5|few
TGCGCCAGCAGTGCAGGGCGAGGGGAACAAGAGACCCAGTACTTC
CASSAGRGEQETQYF
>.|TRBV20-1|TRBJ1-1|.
TGCAGTGCTAGAAAGGGTTCAGAAAACACTGAAGCTTTCTTT
CSARKGSENTEAFF
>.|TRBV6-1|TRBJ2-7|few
TGTGCCAGCAGTCCCGGAGGGGGCAGGTACGAGCAGTACTTC
CASSPGGGRYEQYF
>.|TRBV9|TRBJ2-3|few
TGTGCCAGCAGCGCCCCTCGCCGGGATACGCAGTATTTT
CASSAPRRDTQYF
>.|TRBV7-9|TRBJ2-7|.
TGTGCCAGCAGCTTTGGATCTGGCTACGAGCAGTACTTC
CASSFGSGYEQYF
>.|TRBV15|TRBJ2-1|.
TGTGCCACCAGCAGAGCAGCAGATAAGGAGCAGTTCTTC
CATSRAADKEQFF
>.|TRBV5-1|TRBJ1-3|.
TGCGCCAGCAGCTTGAGCCAGTACTCTGGAAACACCATATATTTT
CASSLSQYSGNTIYF
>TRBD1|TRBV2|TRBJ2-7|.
TGTGCCAGCAAGGCAGGGGGCCTCTACGAGCAGTACTTC
CASKAGGLYEQYF
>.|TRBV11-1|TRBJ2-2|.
TGTGCCAGCAGCTTATCAGGACCAGCCACCGGGGAGCTGTTTTTT
CASSLSGPATGELFF
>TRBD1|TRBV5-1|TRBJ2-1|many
TGCGCCAGCAGCGAAGGTGGGACAGATTACAATGAGCAGTTCTTC
CASSEGGTDYNEQFF
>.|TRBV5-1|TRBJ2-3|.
TGCGCCAGCAGCTCCCGGCGTACCCTCGGCCGCACAGATACGCAGTATTTT
CASSSRRTLGRTDTQYF
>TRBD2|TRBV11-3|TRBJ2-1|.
TGTGCCAGCAGCTTTAGCGGGGGAAACTACAATGAGCAGTTCTTC
CASSFSGGNYNEQFF
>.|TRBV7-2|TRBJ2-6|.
TGTGCCAGCAGCCGACTCACAGGGGCCAACGTCCTGACTTTC
CASSRLTGANVLTF
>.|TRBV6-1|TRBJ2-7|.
TGTGCCAGCAGTGGACAGGCGCTAACCTACGAGCAGTACTTC
CASSGQALTYEQYF
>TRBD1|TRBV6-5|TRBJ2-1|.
TGTGCCAGCAGTTACCAGGGGGCTACCTACGATGAGCAGTTCTTC
CASSYQGATYDEQFF
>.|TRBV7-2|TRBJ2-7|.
TGTGCCAGCAGACAAGAGCCGGGACGGACCTACGAGCAGTACTTC
CASRQEPGRTYEQYF
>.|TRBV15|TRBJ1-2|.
TGTGCCACCAGCAGGGCGGGCAGGTCGTATGGCTACACCTTC
CATSRAGRSYGYTF
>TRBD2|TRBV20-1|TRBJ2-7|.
TGCAGTGCTAGAGAGGTGGGAGGGAGGTCCTACGAGCAGTACTTC
CSAREVGGRSYEQYF
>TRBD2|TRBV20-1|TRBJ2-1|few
TGCAGTGCTAGAAGGACTAGCTCGAGGCCCCTCTACAATGAGCAGTTCTTC
CSARRTSSRPLYNEQFF
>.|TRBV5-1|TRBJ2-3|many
TGCGCCAGCAGCTTGGATTTTATAGCGGCTAGCACAGATACGCAGTATTTT
CASSLDFIAASTDTQYF
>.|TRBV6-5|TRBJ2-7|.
TGTGCCAGTTGGGGGGACCCCTACGAGCAGTACTTC
CASWGDPYEQYF
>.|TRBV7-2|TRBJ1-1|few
TGTGCCAGCAGCTTCGGGGGCTTTATGAACACTGAAGCTTTCTTT
CASSFGGFMNTEAFF
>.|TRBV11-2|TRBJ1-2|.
TGTGCCAGCAGCTCCCGAGGGACCGTCTATGGCTACACCTTC
CASSSRGTVYGYTF
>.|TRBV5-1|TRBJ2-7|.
TGCGCCAGCAGCCAGGAGCGGATGGCCTACGAGCAGTACTTC
CASSQERMAYEQYF
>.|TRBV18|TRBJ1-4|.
TGTGCCAGCTCACCGCAGAACCCCGAAAAACTGTTTTTT
CASSPQNPEKLFF
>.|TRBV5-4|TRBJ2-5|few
TGTGCCAGCAGCTTGGAGGCCGCGGGCCATGAGACCCAGTACTTC
CASSLEAAGHETQYF
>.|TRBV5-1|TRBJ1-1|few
TGCGCCAGCAGGGGGGTCGGGTATGAAGCTTTCTTT
CASRGVGYEAFF
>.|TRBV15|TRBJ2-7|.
TGTGCCACCAGCAGAGATAAAAAAAAGCCTACCTACGAGCAGTACTTC
CATSRDKKKPTYEQYF
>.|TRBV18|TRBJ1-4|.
TGTGCCAGCTCACCACCGGCAGGGTGGGGTGAAAAACTGTTTTTT
CASSPPAGWGEKLFF
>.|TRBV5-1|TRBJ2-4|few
TGCGCCAGCCGACTTGGGGAATCAAACATTCAGTACTTC
CASRLGESNIQYF
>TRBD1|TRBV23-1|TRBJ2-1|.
TGCGCCAGCAGTCATCTGGGACAGTCTCTTCACAAACGTGACAATGAGCAGTTCTTC
CASSHLGQSLHKRDNEQFF
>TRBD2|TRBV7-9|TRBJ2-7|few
TGTGCCAGCAGCTTAGAATTAGCGGGAGCCATCTCCTACGAGCAGTACTTC
CASSLELAGAISYEQYF